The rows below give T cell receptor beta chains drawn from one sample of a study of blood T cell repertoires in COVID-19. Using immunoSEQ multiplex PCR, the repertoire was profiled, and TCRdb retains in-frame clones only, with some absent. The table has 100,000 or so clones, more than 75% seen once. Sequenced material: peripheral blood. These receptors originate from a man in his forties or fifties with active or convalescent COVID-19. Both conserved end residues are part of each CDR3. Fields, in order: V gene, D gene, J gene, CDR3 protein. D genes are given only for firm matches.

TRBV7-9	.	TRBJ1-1	CASSPGVGRNTEAFF
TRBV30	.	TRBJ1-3	CAWSQGSGNTIYF
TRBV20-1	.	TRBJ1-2	CSASSGWDGYTF
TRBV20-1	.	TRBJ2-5	CSASILETQYF
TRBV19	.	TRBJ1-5	CASSIPRYQPQHF
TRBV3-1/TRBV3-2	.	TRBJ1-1	CASSQQGTTTEAFF
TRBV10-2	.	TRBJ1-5	CATQQDRLSNQPQHF
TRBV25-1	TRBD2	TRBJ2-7	CASSRRAFSGAPYEQYF
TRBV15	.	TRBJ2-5	CATSRGGGTETQYF
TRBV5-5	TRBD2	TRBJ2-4	CASSSTGLAGGQVAKNIQYF
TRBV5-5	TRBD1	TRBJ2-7	CASSLGDRGFYEQYF
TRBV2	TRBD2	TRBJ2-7	CASSEVGKSGGPYEQYF
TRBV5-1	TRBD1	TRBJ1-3	CASSLGQGAGNTIYF
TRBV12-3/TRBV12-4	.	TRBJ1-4	CASSFSSEKLFF
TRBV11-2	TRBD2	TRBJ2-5	CASSLVRGGETQYF
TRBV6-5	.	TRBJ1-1	CASSYFAWTEAFF
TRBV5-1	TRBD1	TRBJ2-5	CASRVSGTEKETQYF
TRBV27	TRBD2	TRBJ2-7	CATVRLAGGHEQYF
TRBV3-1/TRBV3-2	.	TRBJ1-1	CASSQSSANTEAFF
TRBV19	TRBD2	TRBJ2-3	CASRAPGLGNTQYF
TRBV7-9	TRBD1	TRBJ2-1	CASSLTGGVDNEQFF
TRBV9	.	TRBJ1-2	CASSAQGDYGYTF
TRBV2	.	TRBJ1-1	CARNTKGGTEAFF
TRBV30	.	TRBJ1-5	CAWSLSVNQPQHF
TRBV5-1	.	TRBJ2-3	CASSLDPDTGTDTQYF
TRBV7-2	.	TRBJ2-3	CASSLGARSPDTQYF
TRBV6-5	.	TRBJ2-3	CASSSGVDTQYF
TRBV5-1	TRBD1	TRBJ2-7	CASSKDRGEQYF
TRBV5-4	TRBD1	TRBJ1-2	CASRRDRGANYGYTF
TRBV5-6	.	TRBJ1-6	CASSLAAAANNSPLHF
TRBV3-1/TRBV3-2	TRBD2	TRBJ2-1	CASSQDASGGGPLLF
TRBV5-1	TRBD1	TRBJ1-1	CASSPGQVVDEAFF
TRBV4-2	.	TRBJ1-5	CASSQDGARTSNQPQHF
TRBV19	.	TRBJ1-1	CASSGQINTEAFF
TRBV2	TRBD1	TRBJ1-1	CASSAGQSPEAFF
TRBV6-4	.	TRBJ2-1	CATGLQSLEQFF
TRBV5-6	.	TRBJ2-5	CASSLVEQETQYF
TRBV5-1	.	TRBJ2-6	CASSAGSTGANVLTF
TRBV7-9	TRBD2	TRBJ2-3	CASSWTSGGTDSTDTQYF
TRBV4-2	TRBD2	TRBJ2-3	CASSQDSGLAGDTQYF
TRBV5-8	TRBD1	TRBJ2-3	CASSYGTGKTDTQYF
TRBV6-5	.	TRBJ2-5	CASSYGTREQETQYF
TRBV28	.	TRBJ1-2	CASSLPSLYYGYTF
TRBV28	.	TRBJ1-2	CASSPYTF
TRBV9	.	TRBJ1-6	CASSASQNNSPLHF
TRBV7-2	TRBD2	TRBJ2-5	CASSFLVAGDQETQYF
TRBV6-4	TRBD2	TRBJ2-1	CASSGTSGGANEQFF
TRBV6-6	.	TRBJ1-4	CASNGDEKLFF
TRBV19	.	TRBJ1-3	CASSIRTDSSGNTIYF
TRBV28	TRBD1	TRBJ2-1	CASSPGTGLYNEQFF
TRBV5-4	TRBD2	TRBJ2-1	CASSTGTSGGADEQFF
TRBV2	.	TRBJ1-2	CASSEQSHGYTF
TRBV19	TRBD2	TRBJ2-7	CASSIGRGSYEQYF
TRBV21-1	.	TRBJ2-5	CASSPDRGLQETQYF
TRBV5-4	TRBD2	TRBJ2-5	CASSSDPGLAGRETQYF
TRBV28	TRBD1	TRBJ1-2	CASSLSPGQDNYGYTF
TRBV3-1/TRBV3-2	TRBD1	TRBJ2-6	CASSRQGSGANVLTF
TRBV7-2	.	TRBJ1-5	CASSPVRGQPQHF